Sequencing of this TCR beta chain was carried out in a study of shared clonotypes between healthy human individuals (TCRdb year 2020). Context from the whole study: Three men and two women, aged 18 to 49 years, made up the cohort. The study deeply sequenced blood TCR repertoires of several healthy adults to estimate repertoire size and the extent of clonotype sharing between individuals. To increase sequencing depth and limit assay-specific biases, different laboratories used diverse techniques to prepare libraries and sequence TCR repertoires. Each donor's leukapheresis produced roughly between roughly 0.85 and 9.5 billion PBMCs. For each donor, CD4 naive and CD4 memory were each run on three plates, CD8 naive on two plates, and CD8 memory on one plate. Broader findings and caveats from the paper: Higher generation probabilities were observed for clonotypes shared by all four sorted-subset donors than for non-shared clonotypes. Sampling was restricted to blood, and TCR repertoires in tissues likely differ from the TCR repertoires found in blood. When a handful of donors were compared, the shared fraction of clonotypes was roughly 4.8% for naive CD4, 3% to 4% for naive CD8, 2.3% for memory CD4, and 0.4% for memory CD8. Because the study included a small number of donors, the genetic and exposure-history diversity represented was limited. Pairwise subsampling led to the expectation that sequencing depth would affect the degree of clonotype sharing among donors. Estimated clonotype richness was generally larger for naive than for memory subsets. Rarefaction of sorted-subset datasets indicated incomplete sequencing despite the large sequencing depth.

Healthy HIV-negative adults with no recently reported acute infections or vaccinations were included as donors. Every donor was a Caucasian adult residing in Nashville, Tennessee, USA. Magnetic negative selection was used to enrich CD4+ T cells, after which naive cells were positively selected on CD45RA and the negative fraction became the memory subset. After blood collection by leukapheresis, PBMCs were isolated using Ficoll-Histopaque density gradient centrifugation and then cryopreserved in the vapor phase of liquid nitrogen. Analytical flow cytometry was used to check the purity and quantity of every magnetically sorted T cell population. From each sorted fraction, genomic DNA was isolated and quantified by UV absorbance on a Nanodrop 2000c. From V the trimming removes 4 bases and from J it removes 4 bases, while the gene matches leave 10 bases of the junction unaccounted for. Via the germline V gene, CDR1 is SGHDT and CDR2 YYEEEE. Its CDR3 holds 16 amino acids, cysteine through phenylalanine. Only the CDR3 region is kept as DNA, spanning 48 bases read in frame from base 1.

This clone was found once. Its antigen target is currently unknown. Base qualities are missing; no much larger clone stands one base away. Using the deep immunoSEQ assay, multiplex PCR amplified TCR CDR3 regions from genomic DNA. Genomic DNA extracted from each cell subset was distributed evenly over all wells of several immunoSEQ 96-well plates, and each plate served as one replicate. For sorted subsets, roughly 200 ng of genomic DNA, equivalent to tens of thousands of T cell genomes, went into each replicate PCR. The purified libraries were quantified using a Qubit 3.0 fluorometer, sized with a Bioanalyzer 2100, and then quantified again using the KAPA Library Quantification kit. A separate single-read 150-cycle Illumina NextSeq 550 flow cell was used to sequence each immunoSEQ 96-well plate. The source study handled its data this way. The immunoSEQ output contained only junctional sequences without quality scores, so filtering could not match that applied to full-length reads. Sequences were annotated with PyIR, a Python wrapper for IgBLAST v1.9, and V/J genes and CDR3 were assigned using IMGT germline references. Reads with weak V/J assignments (E-value above 1e-6), missing CDR3, stop codons, out-of-frame junctions, or ambiguous translated residues were removed. A V3J clonotype was defined by an identical inferred V gene, J gene, and CDR3 amino acid sequence. Percentage overlap between repertoires was computed as shared unique clonotypes divided by the size of the smaller repertoire. Three approaches were used to assess repertoire richness: RTK rarefaction, the Chao1 estimator, and Recon v2.1 estimates of unobserved clonotypes. Generation probabilities for all TCRbeta clonotypes obtained by the gDNA method from a handful of donors were computed using OLGA. TCRdb carries this immuneACCESS record with in-frame sequences only. Its versions omit some clonotypes, under half of them owing to an unresolved V gene in the studies checked, with the rest unexplained. D and trimming come from the DNA, and the V and J calls and clone size come from that table. The sample table holds about 2.4 million clones, of which 80% to 95% were seen once. The ten top clones hold around 0.37% of the sample.

Rearrangement joined TRBV5-6 to TRBJ1-4, with TRBD1 matching 7 junction bases. This sequence originates from a man between 18 and 29 years old in good health. Some clones in this sample may be carry-over from other donors' samples. The source material was naive CD4+ T cells from PBMCs. Taken with the paper, the label for cell subset or site translates to: CD45RA+ positively selected. The nucleotides are TGTGCCAGCAGCCTATCCGGGACAGCTTATAATGAAAAACTGTTTTTT. Its protein reads: CASSLSGTAYNEKLFF.